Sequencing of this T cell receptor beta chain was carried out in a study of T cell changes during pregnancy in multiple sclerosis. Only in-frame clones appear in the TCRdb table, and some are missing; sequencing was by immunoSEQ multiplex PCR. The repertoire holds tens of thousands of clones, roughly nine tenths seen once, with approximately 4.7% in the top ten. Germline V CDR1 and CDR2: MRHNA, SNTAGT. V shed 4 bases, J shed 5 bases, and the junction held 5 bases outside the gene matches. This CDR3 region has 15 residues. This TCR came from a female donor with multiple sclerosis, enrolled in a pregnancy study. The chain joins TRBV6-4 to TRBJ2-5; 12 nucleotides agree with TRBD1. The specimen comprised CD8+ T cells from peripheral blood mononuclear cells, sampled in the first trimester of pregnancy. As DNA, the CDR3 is TGTGCCAGCAGTGTCGGGACAGGGGGCATGGAGACCCAGTACTTC. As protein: CASSVGTGGMETQYF.